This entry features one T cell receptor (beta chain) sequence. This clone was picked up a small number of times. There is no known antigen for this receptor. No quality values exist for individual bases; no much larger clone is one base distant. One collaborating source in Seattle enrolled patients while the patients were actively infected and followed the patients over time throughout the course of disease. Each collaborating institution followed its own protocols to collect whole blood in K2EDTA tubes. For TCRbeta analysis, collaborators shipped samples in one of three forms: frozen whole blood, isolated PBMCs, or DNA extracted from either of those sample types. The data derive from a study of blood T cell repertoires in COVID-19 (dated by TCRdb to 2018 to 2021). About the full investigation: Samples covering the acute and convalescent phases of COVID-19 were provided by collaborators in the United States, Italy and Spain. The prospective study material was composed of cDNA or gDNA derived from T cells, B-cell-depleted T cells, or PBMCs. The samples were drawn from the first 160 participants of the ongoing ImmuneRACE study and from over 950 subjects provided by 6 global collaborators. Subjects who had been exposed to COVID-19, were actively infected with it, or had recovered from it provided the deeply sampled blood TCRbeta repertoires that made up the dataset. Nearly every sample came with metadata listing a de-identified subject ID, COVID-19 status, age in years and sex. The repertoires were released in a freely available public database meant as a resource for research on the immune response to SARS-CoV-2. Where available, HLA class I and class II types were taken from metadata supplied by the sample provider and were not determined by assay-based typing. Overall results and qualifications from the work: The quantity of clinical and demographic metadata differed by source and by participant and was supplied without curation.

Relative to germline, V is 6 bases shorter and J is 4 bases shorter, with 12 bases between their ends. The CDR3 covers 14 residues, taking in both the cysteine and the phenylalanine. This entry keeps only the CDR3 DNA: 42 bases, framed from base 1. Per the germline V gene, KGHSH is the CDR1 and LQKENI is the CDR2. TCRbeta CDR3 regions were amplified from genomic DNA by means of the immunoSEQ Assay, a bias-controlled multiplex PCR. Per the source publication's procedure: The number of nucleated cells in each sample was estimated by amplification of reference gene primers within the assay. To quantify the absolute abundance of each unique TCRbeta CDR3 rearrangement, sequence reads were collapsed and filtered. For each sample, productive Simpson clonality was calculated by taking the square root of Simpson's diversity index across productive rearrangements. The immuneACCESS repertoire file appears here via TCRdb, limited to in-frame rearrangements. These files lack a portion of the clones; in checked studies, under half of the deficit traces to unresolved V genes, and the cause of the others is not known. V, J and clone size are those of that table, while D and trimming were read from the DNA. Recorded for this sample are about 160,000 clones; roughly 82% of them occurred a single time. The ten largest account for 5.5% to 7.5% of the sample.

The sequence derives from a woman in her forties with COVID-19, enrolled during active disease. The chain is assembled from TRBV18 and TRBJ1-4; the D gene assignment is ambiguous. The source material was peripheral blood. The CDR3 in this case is CASSPAGYNEKLFF. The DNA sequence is TGTGCCAGCTCCCCGGCGGGGTATAATGAAAAACTGTTTTTT.